Detailed here is one T cell receptor beta chain. The antigen remains undetermined. The data belong to a study of beta chain features in type 1 diabetes. Findings and caveats of the study: Patients with Type 1 diabetes showed moderately but significantly shorter TCRB CDR3s in all four CD4+ subsets.

Reverse transcription of all isolated RNA meant that expressed TCRB transcripts were sequenced. Assay used: immunoSEQ multiplex PCR; TCRdb lists only in-frame clones, some missing. In the table there are about 660,000 clones, more than 13% of which are singletons. The CDR3 runs 12 residues. J gave up 14 bases and V 3 bases, and 3 bases lay outside the gene matches. Germline loops: CDR1 SNHLY, CDR2 FYNNEI. The chain links TRBV2 to TRBJ2-3; 12 bases agree with TRBD2. Sequenced: naive CD4+ T cells from blood. The receptor was derived from a man between 18 and 35 years old with type 1 diabetes. CDR3 sequence reads: CASSEPSGRGYF. Here the CDR3 DNA reads TGTGCCAGCAGTGAGCCTAGCGGGAGGGGGTATTTT.